A single sample is the source of the 17 T cell receptor beta chains below, sequenced in a study of cytomegalovirus exposure and HLA in healthy donors. 13 Jbeta primers and 60 Vbeta primers were used for the PCR. Repertoires were generated with immunoSEQ multiplex PCR, while TCRdb's copy carries only in-frame clones and drops some. The sample consists of approximately 240,000 clones, 70% to 85% of them appearing once. Sequencing used PBMCs. The source of these receptors is a woman aged 55-69 years in good health and CMV-seropositive.

The rearrangement uses TRBV19 and TRBJ2-6; the match to TRBD1 covers 10 bases. This CDR3 is 16 amino acids long. V lost 9 bases and J lost 1; bases outside the gene matches: 6. Germline V gene lookup returns CDR1 LNHDA and CDR2 SQIVND (reference sequence). The CDR3 region is CASSGQGGSGANVLTF. The CDR3 DNA reads as TGTGCCAGCTCCGGACAGGGGGGATCTGGGGCCAACGTCCTGACTTTC.

The chain uses TRBV5-1 and TRBJ2-3; TRBD2 matches at 14 bases. The CDR3 is 17 amino acids. Germline loops: CDR1 SGHRS, CDR2 YFSETQ. The J segment lost 4 bases and the V segment lost 4 bases, leaving 8 bases of the junction unmatched. CDR3 residues: CASSMGTSGSVPDTQYF. The CDR3 nucleotides are TGCGCCAGCAGCATGGGGACTAGCGGGAGTGTCCCAGATACGCAGTATTTT.

This chain links TRBV5-6 with TRBJ2-7, with a possible D match to TRBD2 (5 bases). This CDR3 contains 12 residues. V was clipped by 5 bases and J by 3 bases, with 9 bases between them. Germline CDR1 reads SGHDT; CDR2 reads YYEEEE. CDR3: CASRSSGYEQYF. The CDR3 DNA reads as TGTGCCAGCAGGTCCAGCGGCTACGAGCAGTACTTC.

There are a few counts of this clone. The rearrangement uses TRBV30 and TRBJ2-1, with D unclear. Germline V gene data show CDR1 as GTSNPN and CDR2 as SVGIG (reference sequence). Trimming left V 2 bases short and J 7 bases short, with 15 bases between. There are 14 residues in the CDR3. CDR3 nucleotide sequence: TGTGCCTGGAGTCGACGGAGACCCACAAATGAGCAGTTCTTC. Translating gives CAWSRRRPTNEQFF.

This clone appeared a single time. The V gene is TRBV27, the J gene TRBJ2-7, with 9 nucleotides matching TRBD1. J was trimmed by 5 bases and V by 3 bases; bases with no gene match: 20. This CDR3 spans 19 amino acids. Germline V lookup: CDR1 MNHEY, CDR2 SMNVEV (reference sequence). CDR3 protein: CASSFLSSKRVRQGDEQYF. The CDR3 DNA is TGTGCCAGCAGTTTTCTAAGTTCAAAACGGGTTAGACAGGGGGACGAGCAGTACTTC.

In DNA, the CDR3 is TGTGCCAGCACCGTGCCCGGGACAGGGGTGTACGAGCAGTACTTC. Translating it yields CASTVPGTGVYEQYF. The V and J genes are TRBV6-1 and TRBJ2-7; 10 bases line up with TRBD1. There are 15 residues in the CDR3. Germline CDR1 reads MNHNS; CDR2 reads SASEGT. With V trimmed by 7 bases and J by 4 bases, 10 bases remained unmatched.

V usage is TRBV18 and J usage is TRBJ2-2; TRBD2 is a possible D gene (5 bases). V was clipped by 3 bases and J by 6 bases, with 11 bases between them. Per the germline V gene, CDR1 is KGHSH and CDR2 is LQKENI. CDR3 size: 14 residues. Written as DNA, the CDR3 is TGTGCCAGCTCACCCCCGGGGATGGCCGGGGAGCTGTTTTTT. Its translation: CASSPPGMAGELFF.

V usage is TRBV10-3 and J usage is TRBJ2-1, with 9 nucleotides matching TRBD1. The CDR3 runs to 12 residues. Germline CDR1 and CDR2: ENHRY and SYGVKD. V shed 11 bases, J shed 9 bases, and the junction held 8 bases outside the gene matches. This CDR3 reads CAGRQGVAEQFF. CDR3 DNA: TGTGCCGGGCGACAGGGGGTGGCTGAGCAGTTCTTC.

The chain uses TRBV5-4 and TRBJ2-1; 10 bases match TRBD2. Germline CDR1 and CDR2: SGHNT and YYREEE (reference sequence). V gave up 2 bases and J gave up 15 bases; unmatched junction bases: 11. This CDR3 is 14 amino acids long. The CDR3 spells CASSFEAGGPLRFF. The CDR3 DNA sequence: TGTGCCAGCAGCTTCGAAGCGGGGGGGCCTCTTCGGTTCTTC.

This chain joins TRBV5-4 and TRBJ2-1; TRBD2 agrees at 9 bases. The germline V gene encodes CDR1 SGHNT and CDR2 YYREEE (reference sequence). Losses at the gene ends were 3 bases for V and 8 bases for J; bases not matched to a gene: 6. The CDR3 loop spans 14 amino acids. The CDR3 region has the DNA TGTGCCAGCAGCTCGGACCGACTAGCGGATGAGCAGTTCTTC. Translated, it gives CASSSDRLADEQFF.

The chain is built from TRBV4-1 and TRBJ2-3, with 10 bases that match TRBD2. The junction had 8 bases not matched to a gene; V was cut back by 5 bases and J by 3 bases. This CDR3 is 16 amino acids long. The germline V gene encodes CDR1 MGHRA and CDR2 YSYEKL. CDR3 residues: CASSSLSGGTTDTQYF. In DNA form, the CDR3 reads TGCGCCAGCAGCTCCCTTAGCGGGGGGACAACAGATACGCAGTATTTT.

The V gene is TRBV5-1, the J gene TRBJ2-3; unclear D gene. Trimming removed 4 bases from V and 4 bases from J, with 25 bases in between. This CDR3 has 18 amino acids. Germline CDR1 reads SGHRS; CDR2 reads YFSETQ. The CDR3 protein is CASSPKADLRGGADTQYF. Written as DNA, the CDR3 is TGCGCCAGCAGCCCCAAGGCCGATCTGCGAGGCGGAGCAGATACGCAGTATTTT. Full variable domain (rest looked up from reference TRBV5-1 and TRBJ2-3): KAGVTQTPRYLIKTRGQQVTLSCSPISGHRSVSWYQQTPGQGLQFLFEYFSETQRNKGNFPGRFSGRQFSNSRSEMNVSTLELGDSALYLCASSPKADLRGGADTQYFGPGTRLTVL.

This clone was observed once. The genes are TRBV27 and TRBJ1-4; D is possibly TRBD1 (5 bases). The germline gives CDR1 MNHEY, CDR2 SMNVEV (reference sequence). With 6 bases removed from V and 0 bases from J, the gap between germline ends came to 11 bases. CDR3 length: 15 residues. In DNA form, the CDR3 reads TGTGCCAGCAGGCAGGGCTCCCCAACTAATGAAAAACTGTTTTTT. Protein: CASRQGSPTNEKLFF.

The V and J genes are TRBV27 and TRBJ2-5; D possibly corresponds to TRBD1 (5 bases). With 6 bases removed from V and 2 bases from J, the gap between germline ends came to 7 bases. CDR3 length: 12 residues. CDR1 and CDR2 (germline): MNHEY, SMNVEV (reference sequence). CDR3 residues: CASRTVQETQYF. DNA for the CDR3: TGTGCCAGCAGGACAGTGCAAGAGACCCAGTACTTC.

This chain joins TRBV11-2 and TRBJ2-1, with TRBD2 matching over 12 bases. This CDR3 contains 15 residues. The V and J ends lost 5 bases and 5 bases, in that order; junction bases with no gene match: 4. Germline-derived CDR1 and CDR2 are SGHAT and FQNNGV. Here the CDR3 reads CASSAGLAGNNEQFF. The DNA of the CDR3 is TGTGCCAGCAGCGCGGGACTAGCGGGCAACAATGAGCAGTTCTTC. The full variable domain, rest sourced from reference TRBV11-2 and TRBJ2-1, is EAGVAQSPRYKIIEKRQSVAFWCNPISGHATLYWYQQILGQGPKLLIQFQNNGVVDDSQLPKDRFSAERLKGVDSTLKIQPAKLEDSAVYLCASSAGLAGNNEQFFGPGTRLTVL.

This clone was recorded only once. Other DNA sequences in this specimen translate into the identical CDR3. This chain links TRBV7-2 with TRBJ2-7; 9 bases line up with TRBD1. The V segment lost 4 bases and the J segment 4 bases; nucleotides outside the gene matches: 5. The germline CDR1 and CDR2 sequences are SGHTA and FQGNSA. The CDR3 has 14 residues. DNA of the CDR3: TGTGCCAGCAGCTATGGGACAGGGTCTTACGAGCAGTACTTC. Its translation is CASSYGTGSYEQYF.

This chain links TRBV5-5 with TRBJ2-2, with D maybe TRBD2 (6 bases). The CDR3 consists of 15 residues. Germline assignment: CDR1 SGHKS and CDR2 YYEKEE (reference sequence). The V gene lost 0 bases and the J gene lost 1 base, with 7 bases spanning the gap. The CDR3 DNA is TGTGCCAGCAGCTTGGAGGGACTGAACACCGGGGAGCTGTTTTTT. This codes for CASSLEGLNTGELFF.